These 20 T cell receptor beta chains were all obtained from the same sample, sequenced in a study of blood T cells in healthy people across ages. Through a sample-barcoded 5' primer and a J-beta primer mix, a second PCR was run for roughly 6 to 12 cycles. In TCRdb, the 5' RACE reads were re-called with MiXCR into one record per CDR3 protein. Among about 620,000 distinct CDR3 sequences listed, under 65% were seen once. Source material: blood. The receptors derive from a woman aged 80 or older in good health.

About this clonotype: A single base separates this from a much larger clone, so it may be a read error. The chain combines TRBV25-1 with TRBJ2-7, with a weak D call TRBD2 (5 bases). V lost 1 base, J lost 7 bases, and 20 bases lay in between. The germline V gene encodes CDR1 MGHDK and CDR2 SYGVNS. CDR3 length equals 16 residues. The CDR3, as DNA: TGTGCCAGCAGTGAATTGGTCGGGGTAGTAGGTGATGAGCAGTACTTC. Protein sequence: CASSELVGVVGDEQYF.

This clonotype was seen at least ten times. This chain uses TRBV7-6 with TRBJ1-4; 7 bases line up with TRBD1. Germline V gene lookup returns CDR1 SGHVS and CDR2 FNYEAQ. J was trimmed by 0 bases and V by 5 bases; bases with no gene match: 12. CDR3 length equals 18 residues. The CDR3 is CASSPLGGTAATNEKLFF. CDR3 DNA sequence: TGTGCCAGCAGCCCCCTCGGCGGGACAGCGGCAACTAATGAAAAACTGTTTTTT.

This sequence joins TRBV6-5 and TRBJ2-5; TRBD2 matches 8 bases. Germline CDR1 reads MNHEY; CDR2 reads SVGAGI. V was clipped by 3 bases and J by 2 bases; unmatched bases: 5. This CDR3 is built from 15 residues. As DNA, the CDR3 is TGTGCCAGCAGTTATAGCGGGGCACCACAAGAGACCCAGTACTTC. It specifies CASSYSGAPQETQYF.

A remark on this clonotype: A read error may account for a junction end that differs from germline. CDR3 coding DNA: TGTGCTAGCAGTGGCGGAGGGCCGGGGAACATTCAGTACTTC. It specifies CASSGGGPGNIQYF. This sequence joins TRBV7-7 and TRBJ2-4, with D perhaps TRBD2 (6 bases). The CDR3 extends over 14 amino acids. Germline V gives CDR1 SSHAT, CDR2 FNYEAQ (reference sequence).

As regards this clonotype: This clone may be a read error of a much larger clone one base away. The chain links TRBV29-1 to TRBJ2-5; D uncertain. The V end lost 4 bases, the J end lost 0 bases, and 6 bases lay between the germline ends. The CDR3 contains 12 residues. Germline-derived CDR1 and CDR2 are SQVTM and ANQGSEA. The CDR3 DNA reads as TGCAGCGTTGTGGGGTACCAAGAGACCCAGTACTTC. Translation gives CSVVGYQETQYF.

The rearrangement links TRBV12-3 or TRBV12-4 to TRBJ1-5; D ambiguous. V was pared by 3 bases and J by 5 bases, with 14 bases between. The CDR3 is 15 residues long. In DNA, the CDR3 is TGTGCCAGCAGTTTTTATCGTAGCGGCGATCAGCCCCAGCATTTT. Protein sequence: CASSFYRSGDQPQHF.

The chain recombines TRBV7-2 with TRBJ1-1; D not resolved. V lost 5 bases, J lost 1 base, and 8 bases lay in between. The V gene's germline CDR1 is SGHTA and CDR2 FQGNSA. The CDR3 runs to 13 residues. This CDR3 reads CASSHQRNTEAFF. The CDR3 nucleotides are TGTGCCAGCAGCCACCAGCGGAACACTGAAGCTTTCTTT.

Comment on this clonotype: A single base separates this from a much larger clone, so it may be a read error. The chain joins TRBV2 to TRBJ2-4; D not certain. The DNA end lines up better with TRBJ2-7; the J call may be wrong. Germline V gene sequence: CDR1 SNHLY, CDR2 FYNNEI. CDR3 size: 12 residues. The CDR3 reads CASMGQPCEQYF. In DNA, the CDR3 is TGTGCCAGCATGGGCCAACCCTGCGAGCAGTACTTC.

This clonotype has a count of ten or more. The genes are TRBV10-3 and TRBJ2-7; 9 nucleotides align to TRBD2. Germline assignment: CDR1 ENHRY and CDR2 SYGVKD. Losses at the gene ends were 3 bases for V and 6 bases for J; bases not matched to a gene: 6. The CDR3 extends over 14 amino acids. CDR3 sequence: CAISDLAGSLEQYF. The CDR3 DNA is TGTGCCATCAGTGATCTAGCGGGGTCCCTCGAGCAGTACTTC.

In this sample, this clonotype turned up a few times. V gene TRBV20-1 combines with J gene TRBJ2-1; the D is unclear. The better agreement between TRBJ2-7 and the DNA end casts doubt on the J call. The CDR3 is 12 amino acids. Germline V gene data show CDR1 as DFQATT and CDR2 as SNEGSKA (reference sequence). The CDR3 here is CSAPGSYNEQYF. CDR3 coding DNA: TGCAGTGCCCCCGGATCCTACAATGAGCAGTACTTC.

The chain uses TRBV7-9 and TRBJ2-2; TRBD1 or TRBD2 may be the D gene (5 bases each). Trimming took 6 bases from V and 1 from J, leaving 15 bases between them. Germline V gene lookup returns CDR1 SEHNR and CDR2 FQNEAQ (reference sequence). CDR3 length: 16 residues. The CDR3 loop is CASRNQLGGNTGELFF. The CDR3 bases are TGTGCCAGCAGGAACCAGCTTGGGGGGAACACCGGGGAGCTGTTTTTT. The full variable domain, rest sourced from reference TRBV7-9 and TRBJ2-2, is DTGVSQNPRHKITKRGQNVTFRCDPISEHNRLYWYRQTLGQGPEFLTYFQNEAQLEKSRLLSDRFSAERPKGSFSTLEIQRTEQGDSAMYLCASRNQLGGNTGELFFGEGSRLTVL.

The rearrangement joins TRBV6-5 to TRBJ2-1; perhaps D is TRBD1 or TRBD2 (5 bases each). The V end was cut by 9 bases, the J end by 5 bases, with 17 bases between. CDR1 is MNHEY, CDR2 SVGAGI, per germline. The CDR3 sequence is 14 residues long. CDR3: CASRSGRTNNEQFF. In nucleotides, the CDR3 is TGTGCCAGTAGATCGGGACGGACCAACAATGAGCAGTTCTTC.

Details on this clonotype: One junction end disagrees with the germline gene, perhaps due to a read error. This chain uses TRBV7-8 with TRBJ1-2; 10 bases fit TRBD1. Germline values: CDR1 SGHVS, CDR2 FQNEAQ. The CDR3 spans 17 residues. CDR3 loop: CASSLDGTGAANYGHTF. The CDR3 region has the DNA TGTGCCAGCAGCTTAGACGGGACAGGGGCTGCTAACTATGGCCACACCTTC.

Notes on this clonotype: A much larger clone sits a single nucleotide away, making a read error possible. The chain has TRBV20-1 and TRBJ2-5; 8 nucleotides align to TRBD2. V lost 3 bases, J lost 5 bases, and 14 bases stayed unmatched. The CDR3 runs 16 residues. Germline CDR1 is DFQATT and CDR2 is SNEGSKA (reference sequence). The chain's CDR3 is CSARLPSAGALETQYF. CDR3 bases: TGCAGTGCTAGGTTACCCTCAGCGGGAGCTCTGGAGACCCAGTACTTC.

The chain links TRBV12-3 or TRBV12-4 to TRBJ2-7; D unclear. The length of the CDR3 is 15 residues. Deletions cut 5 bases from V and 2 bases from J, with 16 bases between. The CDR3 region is CASSPANLPPYEQYF. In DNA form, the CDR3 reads TGTGCCAGCAGTCCCGCCAATTTGCCACCCTACGAGCAGTACTTC.

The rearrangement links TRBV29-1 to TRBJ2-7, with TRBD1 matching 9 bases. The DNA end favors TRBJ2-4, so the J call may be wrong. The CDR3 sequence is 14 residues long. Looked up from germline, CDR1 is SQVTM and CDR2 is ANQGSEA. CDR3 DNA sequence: TGCAGCGTTACCACAGGGGGCGGCAAAAACATTCAGTACTTC. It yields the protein CSVTTGGGKNIQYF.

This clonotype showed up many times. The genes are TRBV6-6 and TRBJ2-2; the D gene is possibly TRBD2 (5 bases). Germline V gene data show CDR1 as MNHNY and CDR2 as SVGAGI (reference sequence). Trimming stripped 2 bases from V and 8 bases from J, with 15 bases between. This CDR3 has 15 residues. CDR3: CASSYLGLAVGELFF. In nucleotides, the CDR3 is TGTGCCAGCAGTTACCTCGGACTTGCGGTGGGGGAGCTGTTTTTT.

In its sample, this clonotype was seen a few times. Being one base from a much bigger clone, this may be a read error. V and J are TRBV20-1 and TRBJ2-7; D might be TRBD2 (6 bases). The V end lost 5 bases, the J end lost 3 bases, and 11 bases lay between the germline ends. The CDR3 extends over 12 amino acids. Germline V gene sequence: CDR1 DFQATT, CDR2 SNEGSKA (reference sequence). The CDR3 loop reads CSADVGSYEQYF. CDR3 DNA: TGCAGTGCTGATGTCGGGAGCTACGAGCAGTACTTC.

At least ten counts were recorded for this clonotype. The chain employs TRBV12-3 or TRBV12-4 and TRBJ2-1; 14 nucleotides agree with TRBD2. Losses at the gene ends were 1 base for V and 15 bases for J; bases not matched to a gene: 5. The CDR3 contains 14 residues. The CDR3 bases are TGTGCCAGCAGTTTAGGACTAGCGGGGGGGATGCTGTTCTTC. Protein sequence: CASSLGLAGGMLFF.

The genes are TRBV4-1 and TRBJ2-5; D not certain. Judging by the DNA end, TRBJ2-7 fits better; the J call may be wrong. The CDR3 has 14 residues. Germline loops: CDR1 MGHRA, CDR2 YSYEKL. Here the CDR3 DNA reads TGCGCCAGCAGCCAAGACGGAAGTACCTACGAGCAGTACTTC. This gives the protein CASSQDGSTYEQYF.